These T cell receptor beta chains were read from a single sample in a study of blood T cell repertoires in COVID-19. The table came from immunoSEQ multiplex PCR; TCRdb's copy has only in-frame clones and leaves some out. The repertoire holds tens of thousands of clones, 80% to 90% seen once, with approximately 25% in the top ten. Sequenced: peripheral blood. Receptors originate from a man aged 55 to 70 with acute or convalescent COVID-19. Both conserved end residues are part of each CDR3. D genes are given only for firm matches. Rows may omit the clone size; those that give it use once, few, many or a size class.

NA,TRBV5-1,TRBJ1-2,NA,TGCGCCAGCAGTTCCGCATGGCAGGGCTCTAACTATGGCTACACCTTC,CASSSAWQGSNYGYTF
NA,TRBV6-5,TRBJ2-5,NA,TGTGCCAGCAGTTACTCGGAAAGAGGTCAAGGGACCCAGTACTTC,CASSYSERGQGTQYF
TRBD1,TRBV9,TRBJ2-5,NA,TGTGCCAGCAGCGCCACTCCGGGGACAGGGGGAGGAGAGACCCAGTACTTC,CASSATPGTGGGETQYF
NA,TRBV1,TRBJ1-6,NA,TGCACCAGCAGATCCGGGACAGCTAAGTTTTATAATTCACCCCTCCACTTT,CTSRSGTAKFYNSPLHF
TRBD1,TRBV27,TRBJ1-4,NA,TGTGCCAGCGGATTACCGGCAGGGAAGGGGGCAAATGAAAAACTGTTTTTT,CASGLPAGKGANEKLFF
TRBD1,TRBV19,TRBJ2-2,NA,TGTGCCAGTAGGAACGGACAGGGTATGAACGGGGAGCTGTTTTTT,CASRNGQGMNGELFF
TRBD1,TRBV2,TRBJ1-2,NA,TGTGCCAGCAGTATCGGACAGGGTGTCGACTATGGCTACACCTTC,CASSIGQGVDYGYTF
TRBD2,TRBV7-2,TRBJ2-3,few,TGTGCCCTAACTAGCGGGGGCTCTAGCACAGATACGCAGTATTTT,CALTSGGSSTDTQYF
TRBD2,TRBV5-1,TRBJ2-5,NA,TGCGCCAGCAGCTTACTAGCGGGGGGGCCCGAGTCGAAGACCCAGTACTTC,CASSLLAGGPESKTQYF
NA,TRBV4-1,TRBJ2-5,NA,TGCGCCAGCAGCCAAGATCCTCTTGCAGGGTTGGAGACCCAGTACTTC,CASSQDPLAGLETQYF
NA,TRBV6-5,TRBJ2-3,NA,TGTGCCAGCTCTCTAACAGGGTATAGCACAGATACGCAGTATTTT,CASSLTGYSTDTQYF
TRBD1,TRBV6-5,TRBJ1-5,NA,TGTGCCAGCAGTTACGGGACAGGGAATCAGCCCCAGCATTTT,CASSYGTGNQPQHF
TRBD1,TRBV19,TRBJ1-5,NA,TGTGCCAGTAGGCTGGACAGGGGCAATAATCAGCCCCAGCATTTT,CASRLDRGNNQPQHF
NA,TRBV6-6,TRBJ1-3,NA,TGTGCCAGCACCACGGGGAGGTATATAGGTGGAAACACCATATATTTT,CASTTGRYIGGNTIYF
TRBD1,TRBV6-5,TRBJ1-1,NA,TGTGCCAGCAGGGCCCTTGGACAGGGGAACACTGAAGCTTTCTTT,CASRALGQGNTEAFF
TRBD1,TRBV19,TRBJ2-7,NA,TGTGCCAGTAGTCATGGGACAGACTACGAGCAGTACTTC,CASSHGTDYEQYF
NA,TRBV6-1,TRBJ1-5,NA,TGTGCCAGCAGTGAACCAGCGCGTAGCAATCAGCCCCAGCATTTT,CASSEPARSNQPQHF
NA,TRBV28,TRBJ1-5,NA,TGTGCCAGCAGTTTATATGGGACCAGGGGCCGGCAGCCCCAGCATTTT,CASSLYGTRGRQPQHF
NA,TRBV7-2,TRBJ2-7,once,TGTGCCAGCAGCTTAGTTTCATTCGGTAGCTCCTACGAGCAGTACTTC,CASSLVSFGSSYEQYF
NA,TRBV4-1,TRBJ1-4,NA,TGCGCCAGCAGCCAAGCAGGGCGGACTAATGAAAAACTGTTTTTT,CASSQAGRTNEKLFF
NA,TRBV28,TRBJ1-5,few,TGTGCCAGCAGACCTGACAGGCGATGGAATCAGCCCCAGCATTTT,CASRPDRRWNQPQHF
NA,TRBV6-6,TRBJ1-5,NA,TGTGCCAGCCACAGCGGGGGCCCTTATAGCAATCAGCCCCAGCATTTT,CASHSGGPYSNQPQHF
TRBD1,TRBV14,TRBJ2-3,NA,TGTGCCAGCAGCCATTTGGACAGGGCAACCTCGGGAGATACGCAGTATTTT,CASSHLDRATSGDTQYF
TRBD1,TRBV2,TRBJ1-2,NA,TGTGCCAGCAGTGAAATCAGGGGGGCCGAGGGCTACACCTTC,CASSEIRGAEGYTF
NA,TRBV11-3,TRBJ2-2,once,TGTGCCAGCAGCCTGAGCGGCAACACCGGGGAGCTGTTTTTT,CASSLSGNTGELFF
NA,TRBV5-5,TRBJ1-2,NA,TGTGCCAGCAGCTTAACCGGGACATTATATGGCTACACCTTC,CASSLTGTLYGYTF
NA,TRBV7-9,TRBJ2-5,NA,TGTGCCAGCAGCTTCCTTTACTTAGCGGTGGAGACCCAGTACTTC,CASSFLYLAVETQYF
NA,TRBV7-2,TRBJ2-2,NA,TGTGCCAGCAGCTTAGCGTTAGGGGCGGCGGGGGAGCTGTTTTTT,CASSLALGAAGELFF
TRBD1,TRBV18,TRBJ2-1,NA,TGTGCCAGCTCCCCCGGGACAGGGGACAATGAGCAGTTCTTC,CASSPGTGDNEQFF